This T cell receptor beta chain was documented in a study of prognosis after radiotherapy for stage I lung cancer. Study-level background: The 10 to 15 male and 6 female patients were aged about 50 to 95, median roughly 70 years. While some 15 patients showed no significant progression after radiotherapy, four developed distant metastases at a median of 7 months.

V lost 2 bases and J 0 bases, leaving 14 bases between the germline ends. The V gene's germline CDR1 is MNHEY and CDR2 SVGEGT. The CDR3 is 17 residues long. Genomic DNA served as the source from which two-round multiplex PCR generated TCR beta CDR3 amplicons. Primers were specific to each TRBV and TRBJ gene in first-round PCR. Using its own MiXCR run on the multiplex PCR reads, TCRdb lists one record per CDR3 protein. Of some 24,000 distinct CDR3 sequences detected, around 36% appear once; the ten largest clones hold less than 65%. Sample collection consisted of roughly 5.9 milliliters of peripheral blood drawn at each of two time points.

The chain has TRBV6-2 or TRBV6-3 and TRBJ1-5; D remains unclear. This clonotype was obtained from a donor aged 50 or older with non-small cell lung cancer. The source was PBMCs, collected before or after stereotactic body radiation therapy (not recorded which). The CDR3 loop is CASSYQPLRGSNQPQHF. CDR3 DNA: TGTGCCAGCAGTTACCAACCTCTGAGAGGTAGCAATCAGCCCCAGCATTTT.